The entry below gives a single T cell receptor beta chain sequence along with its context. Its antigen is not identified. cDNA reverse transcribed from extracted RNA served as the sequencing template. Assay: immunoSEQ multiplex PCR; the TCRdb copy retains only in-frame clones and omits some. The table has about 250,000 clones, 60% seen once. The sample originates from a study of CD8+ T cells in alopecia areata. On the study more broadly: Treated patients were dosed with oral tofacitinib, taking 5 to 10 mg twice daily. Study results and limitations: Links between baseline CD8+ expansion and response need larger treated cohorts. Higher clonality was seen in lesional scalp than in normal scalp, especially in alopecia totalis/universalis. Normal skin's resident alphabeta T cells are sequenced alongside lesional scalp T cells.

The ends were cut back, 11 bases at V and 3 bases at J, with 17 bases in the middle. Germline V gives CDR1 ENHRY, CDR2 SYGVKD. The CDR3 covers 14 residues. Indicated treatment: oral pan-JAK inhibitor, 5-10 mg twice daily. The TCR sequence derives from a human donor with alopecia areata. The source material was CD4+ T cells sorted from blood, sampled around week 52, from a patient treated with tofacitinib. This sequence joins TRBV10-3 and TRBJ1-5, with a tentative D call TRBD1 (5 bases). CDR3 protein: CAVWGGANNQPQHF. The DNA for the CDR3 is TGTGCCGTGTGGGGAGGGGCAAACAATCAGCCCCAGCATTTT.